These 5 T cell receptor beta chains share one sample of origin, sequenced in a study of control samples from healthy donors and cancer patients. Some clones are missing from TCRdb's copy, which holds only in-frame ones; the method was immunoSEQ multiplex PCR. This table has 130,000 to 150,000 clones, 85% to 95% appearing once. Sample: PBMCs. These receptor sequences come from a man in his fifties or sixties with colorectal cancer.

The chain combines TRBV7-9 with TRBJ1-4, with D perhaps matching TRBD1 (6 bases). Trimming took 5 bases from V and 4 from J, leaving 17 bases between them. This CDR3 has 16 residues. The germline V gene encodes CDR1 SEHNR and CDR2 FQNEAQ (reference sequence). CDR3 protein: CASSDSAGAGNEKLFF. CDR3 DNA sequence: TGTGCCAGCAGCGACAGTGCAGGGGCTGGTAATGAAAAACTGTTTTTT.

CDR3: CASSEQYLNTEAFF. In DNA form, the CDR3 reads TGCGCCAGCAGTGAGCAGTATCTGAACACTGAAGCTTTCTTT. The rearrangement joins TRBV10-2 to TRBJ1-1; D unclear. The CDR3 extends over 14 amino acids. Looked up from germline, CDR1 is WSHSY and CDR2 is SAAADI. V lost 2 bases and J lost 0, with 7 bases in between.

V usage is TRBV10-3 and J usage is TRBJ1-2; D not resolved. The CDR3 consists of 13 residues. Trimming stripped 7 bases from V and 2 bases from J, with 11 bases between. Germline V CDR1 and CDR2: ENHRY, SYGVKD. As DNA, the CDR3 is TGTGCCATCATGGCTAGAGGGAACTATGGCTACACCTTC. Encoded protein: CAIMARGNYGYTF.

The V and J genes are TRBV7-6 and TRBJ2-7, with 10 bases lining up with TRBD2. The CDR3 covers 15 residues. V gave up 4 bases and J gave up 3 bases; unmatched junction bases: 6. Germline values: CDR1 SGHVS, CDR2 FNYEAQ. CDR3 sequence reads: CASSSTSGRYYEQYF. For the CDR3, the DNA is TGTGCCAGCAGCTCGACTAGCGGGCGCTACTACGAGCAGTACTTC.

Here the CDR3 reads CASSQEGTLNTEAFF. CDR3 nucleotide sequence: TGCGCCAGCAGCCAAGAGGGGACTCTGAACACTGAAGCTTTCTTT. The V and J genes are TRBV4-3 and TRBJ1-1, with a weak D call TRBD1 (5 bases). V was shortened by 0 bases and J by 0 bases, with 8 bases between the two germline ends. The CDR3 has 15 residues. The germline V gene encodes CDR1 LGHNA and CDR2 YSLEER.